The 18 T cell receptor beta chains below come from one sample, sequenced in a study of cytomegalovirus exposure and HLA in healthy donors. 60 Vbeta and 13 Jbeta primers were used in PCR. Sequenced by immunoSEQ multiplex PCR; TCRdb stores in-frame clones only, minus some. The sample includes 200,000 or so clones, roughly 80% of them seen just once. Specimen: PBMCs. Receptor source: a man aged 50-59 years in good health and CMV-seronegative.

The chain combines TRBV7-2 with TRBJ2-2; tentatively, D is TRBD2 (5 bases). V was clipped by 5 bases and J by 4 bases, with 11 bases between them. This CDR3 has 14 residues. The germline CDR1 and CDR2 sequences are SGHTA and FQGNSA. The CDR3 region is CASSAARGTGELFF. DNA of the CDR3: TGTGCCAGCAGCGCGGCCCGGGGCACCGGGGAGCTGTTTTTT. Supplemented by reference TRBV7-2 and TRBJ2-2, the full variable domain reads GAGVSQSPSNKVTEKGKDVELRCDPISGHTALYWYRQSLGQGLEFLIYFQGNSAPDKSGLPSDRFSAERTGGSVSTLTIQRTQQEDSAVYLCASSAARGTGELFFGEGSRLTVL.

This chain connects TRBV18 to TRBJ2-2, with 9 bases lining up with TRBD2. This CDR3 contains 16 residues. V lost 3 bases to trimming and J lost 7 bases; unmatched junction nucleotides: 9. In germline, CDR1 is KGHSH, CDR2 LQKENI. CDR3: CASSPILAGSGGELFF. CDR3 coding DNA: TGTGCCAGCTCACCGATACTAGCGGGCTCCGGCGGGGAGCTGTTTTTT.

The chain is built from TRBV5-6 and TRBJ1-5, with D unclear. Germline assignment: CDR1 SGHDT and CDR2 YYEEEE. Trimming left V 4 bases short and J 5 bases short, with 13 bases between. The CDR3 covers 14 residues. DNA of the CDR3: TGTGCCAGCAGCCCTAGTCCCCTACATCAGCCCCAGCATTTT. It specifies CASSPSPLHQPQHF.

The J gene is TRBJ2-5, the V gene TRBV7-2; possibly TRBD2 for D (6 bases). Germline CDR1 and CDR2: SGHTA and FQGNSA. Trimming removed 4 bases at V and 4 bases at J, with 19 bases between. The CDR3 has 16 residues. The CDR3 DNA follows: TGTGCCAGCAGCTGGGGGGACTCCCCAAGGTCAGAGACCCAGTACTTC. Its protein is CASSWGDSPRSETQYF.

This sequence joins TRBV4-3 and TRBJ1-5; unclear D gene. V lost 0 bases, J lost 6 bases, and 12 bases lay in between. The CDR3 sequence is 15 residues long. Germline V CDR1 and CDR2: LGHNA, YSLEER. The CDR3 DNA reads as TGCGCCAGCAGCCAAGATGGAGAGGAGGGTCAGCCCCAGCATTTT. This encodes CASSQDGEEGQPQHF.

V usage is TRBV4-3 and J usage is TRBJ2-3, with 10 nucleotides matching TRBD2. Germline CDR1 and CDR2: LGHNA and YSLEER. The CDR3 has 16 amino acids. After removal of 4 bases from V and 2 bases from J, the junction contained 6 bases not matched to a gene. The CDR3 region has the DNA TGCGCCAGCAGCCCACACCTAGCGGGGGCCACAGATACGCAGTATTTT. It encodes CASSPHLAGATDTQYF.

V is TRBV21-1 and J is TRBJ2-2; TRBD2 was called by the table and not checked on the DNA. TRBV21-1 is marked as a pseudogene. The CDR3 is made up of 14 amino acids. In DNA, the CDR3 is TGTGCCGGCAGGCCGGGGTCCCACACCGGGGAGCTGTTTTTT. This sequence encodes CAGRPGSHTGELFF.

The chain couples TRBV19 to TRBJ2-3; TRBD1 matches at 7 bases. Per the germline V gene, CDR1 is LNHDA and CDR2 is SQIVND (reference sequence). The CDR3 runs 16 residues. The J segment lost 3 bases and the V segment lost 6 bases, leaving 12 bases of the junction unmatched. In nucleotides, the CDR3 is TGTGCCAGTAGGCCGTACAGGGGCTCAAAAACAGATACGCAGTATTTT. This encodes CASRPYRGSKTDTQYF.

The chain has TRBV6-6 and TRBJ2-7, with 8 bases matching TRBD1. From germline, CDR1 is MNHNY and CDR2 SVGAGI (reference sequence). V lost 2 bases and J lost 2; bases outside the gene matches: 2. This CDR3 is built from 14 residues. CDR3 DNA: TGTGCCAGCAGTTACGAACAGGGGGCCTACGAGCAGTACTTC. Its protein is CASSYEQGAYEQYF.

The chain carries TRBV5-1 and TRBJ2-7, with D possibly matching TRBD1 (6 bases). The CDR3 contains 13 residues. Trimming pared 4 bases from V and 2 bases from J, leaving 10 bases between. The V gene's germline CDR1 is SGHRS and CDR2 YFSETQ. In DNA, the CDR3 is TGCGCCAGCAGCACAGGGTCTACCTACGAGCAGTACTTC. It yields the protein CASSTGSTYEQYF. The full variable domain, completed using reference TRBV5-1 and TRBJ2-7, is KAGVTQTPRYLIKTRGQQVTLSCSPISGHRSVSWYQQTPGQGLQFLFEYFSETQRNKGNFPGRFSGRQFSNSRSEMNVSTLELGDSALYLCASSTGSTYEQYFGPGTRLTVT.

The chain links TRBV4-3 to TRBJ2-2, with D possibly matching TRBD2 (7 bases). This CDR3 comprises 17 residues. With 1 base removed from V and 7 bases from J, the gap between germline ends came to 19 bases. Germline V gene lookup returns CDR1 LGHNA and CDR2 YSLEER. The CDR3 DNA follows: TGCGCCAGCAGCCAAGGTGCTATGGAGGGGGGGAACGGGGAGCTGTTTTTT. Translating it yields CASSQGAMEGGNGELFF.

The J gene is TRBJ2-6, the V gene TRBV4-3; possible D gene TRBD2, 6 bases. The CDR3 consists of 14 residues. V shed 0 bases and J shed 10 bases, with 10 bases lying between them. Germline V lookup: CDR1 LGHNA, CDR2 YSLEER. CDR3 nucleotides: TGCGCCAGCAGCCAAGACCCGGGGGTAAACGTCCTGACTTTC. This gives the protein CASSQDPGVNVLTF.

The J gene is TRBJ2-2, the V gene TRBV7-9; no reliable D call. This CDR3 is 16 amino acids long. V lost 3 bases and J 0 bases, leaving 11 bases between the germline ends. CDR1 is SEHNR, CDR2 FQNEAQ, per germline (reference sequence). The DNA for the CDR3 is TGTGCCAGCAGCTTTCAGTCCTTAACGAACACCGGGGAGCTGTTTTTT. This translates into CASSFQSLTNTGELFF.

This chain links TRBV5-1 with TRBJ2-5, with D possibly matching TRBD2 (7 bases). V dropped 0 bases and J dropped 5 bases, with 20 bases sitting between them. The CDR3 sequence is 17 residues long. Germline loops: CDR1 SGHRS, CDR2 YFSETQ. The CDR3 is CASSLGLRGGDRETQYF. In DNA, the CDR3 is TGCGCCAGCAGCTTGGGCCTACGCGGGGGCGATAGGGAGACCCAGTACTTC.

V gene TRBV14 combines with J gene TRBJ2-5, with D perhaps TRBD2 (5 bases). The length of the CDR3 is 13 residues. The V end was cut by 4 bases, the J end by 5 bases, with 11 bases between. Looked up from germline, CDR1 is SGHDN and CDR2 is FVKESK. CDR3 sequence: CASSRGGRETQYF. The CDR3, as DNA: TGTGCCAGCAGCCGCGGAGGAAGGGAGACCCAGTACTTC.

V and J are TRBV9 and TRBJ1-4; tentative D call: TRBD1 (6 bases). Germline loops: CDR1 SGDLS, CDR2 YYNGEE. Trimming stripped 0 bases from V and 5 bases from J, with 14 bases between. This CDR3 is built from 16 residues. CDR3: CASSVGPWTENEKLFF. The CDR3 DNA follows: TGTGCCAGCAGCGTAGGGCCGTGGACAGAAAATGAAAAACTGTTTTTT.

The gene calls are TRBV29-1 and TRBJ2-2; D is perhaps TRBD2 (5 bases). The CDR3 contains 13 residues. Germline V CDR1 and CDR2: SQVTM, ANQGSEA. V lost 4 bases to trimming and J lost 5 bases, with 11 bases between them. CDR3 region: CSVVGRRTGELFF. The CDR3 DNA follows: TGCAGCGTTGTTGGACGGAGGACCGGGGAGCTGTTTTTT.

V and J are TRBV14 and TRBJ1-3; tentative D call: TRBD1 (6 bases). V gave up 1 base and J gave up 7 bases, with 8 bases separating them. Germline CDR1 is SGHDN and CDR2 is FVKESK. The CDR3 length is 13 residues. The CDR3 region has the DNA TGTGCCAGCAGCCAAGTTCAGGGGAACACCATATATTTT. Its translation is CASSQVQGNTIYF.